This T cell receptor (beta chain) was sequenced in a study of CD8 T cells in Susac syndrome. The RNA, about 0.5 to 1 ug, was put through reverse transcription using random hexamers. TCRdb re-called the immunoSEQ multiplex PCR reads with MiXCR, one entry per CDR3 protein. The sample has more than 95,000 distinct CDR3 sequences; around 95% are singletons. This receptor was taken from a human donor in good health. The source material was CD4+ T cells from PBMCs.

The CDR3 nucleotides are TGTGCCAGCAGTCCCGTACAGAACACTGAAGCTTTCTTT. It codes for CASSPVQNTEAFF. The chain has TRBV12-3 or TRBV12-4 and TRBJ1-1; D remains unclear. The CDR3 is 13 residues long. The V gene lost 5 bases and the J gene lost 1 base, with 8 bases spanning the gap.